A single sample gave rise to the 4 T cell receptor beta chains below, sequenced in a study of T-cell memory formation after mild COVID-19. TCRdb reprocessed the 5' RACE reads via MiXCR and lists one record per CDR3 protein. Seen here are 350,000 to 450,000 distinct CDR3 sequences, over 25% observed once, and the top ten hold 13%. Sequencing was carried out using PBMCs or a T cell subset sorted from them (not recorded which). The receptors shown here come from an adult woman who had mild COVID-19 (a few samples of this study predate the infection). Cell type and time point are not known.

The rearrangement links TRBV7-2 to TRBJ1-2; TRBD1 might be the D (6 bases). The CDR3 sequence is 14 residues long. Germline assignment: CDR1 SGHTA and CDR2 FQGNSA. V shed 1 base and J shed 7 bases, with 13 bases lying between them. The CDR3 is CASSLGGTRGGYTF. The CDR3 coding sequence is TGTGCCAGCAGCTTAGGGGGGACAAGGGGTGGCTACACCTTC.

This clonotype occurred a few times. The CDR3 DNA is TGTGCCAGCAGTTACAGGGGGGCAGATACGCAGTATTTT. Encoded protein: CASSYRGADTQYF. The genes are TRBV6-5 and TRBJ2-3; either TRBD1 or TRBD2 may supply D (6 bases each). Germline CDR1 is MNHEY and CDR2 is SVGAGI. The CDR3 consists of 13 residues. V lost 2 bases and J lost 4, with 7 bases in between.

This rearrangement joins TRBV7-3 to TRBJ2-1; TRBD2 aligns across 8 bases. Germline CDR1 reads SGHTA; CDR2 reads FQGTGA. V lost 3 bases, J lost 3 bases, and 4 bases stayed unmatched. CDR3 size: 15 residues. Here the CDR3 reads CASSFSGEHYNEQFF. DNA for the CDR3: TGTGCCAGCAGCTTTAGCGGGGAACACTACAATGAGCAGTTCTTC.

The V and J genes are TRBV6-5 and TRBJ2-3; tentative D call: TRBD1 (6 bases). The germline V gene encodes CDR1 MNHEY and CDR2 SVGAGI. Trimming cost V 3 bases and J 1 base, with 14 bases left between them. CDR3 length: 16 residues. The CDR3 DNA reads as TGTGCCAGCAGTTATGACGACAGGAGCGGCACAGATACGCAGTATTTT. Protein sequence: CASSYDDRSGTDTQYF.